This TCR beta chain was retrieved from a study of regulatory T cells in long-lasting Graves disease. This clonotype was counted ten times or more. CDR1 is SGHAT, CDR2 FQNNGV, per germline. The CDR3 runs 19 residues. V lost 0 bases and J lost 0, with 15 bases in between. Library construction for TCR beta used iRepertoire HTBI primers and Arm-PCR of CDR3 regions. TCRdb processed the multiplex PCR reads anew with MiXCR; each CDR3 protein has one entry. The profile shows roughly 500,000 distinct CDR3 sequences, more than 10% of them singletons. The sample's time point: newly diagnosed GD, antithyroid drugs for less than 3 months. RNA from PBMCs was the source of the TCR library. The sample was also linked to a second study, of T cells in Graves' hyperthyroidism and ophthalmopathy. This second study notes: Blood samples included most of the expanded thyroid clonotypes exceeding 0.001.

J is TRBJ2-6 and V is TRBV11-2; D is possibly TRBD1 or TRBD2 (6 bases each). The sequence was collected from a woman aged 30 to 39 with Graves disease. The source material was peripheral blood mononuclear cells (PBMCs), sampled at new diagnosis, from a patient treated with antithyroid drugs. CDR3 coding DNA: TGTGCCAGCAGCTTAGACCCTTATAGGGGGGACTCTGGGGCCAACGTCCTGACTTTC. It specifies CASSLDPYRGDSGANVLTF.